The 19 T cell receptor beta chains below were found in one sample sequenced in a study of OX40 agonist ivuxolimab in advanced cancers. Generated by immunoSEQ multiplex PCR, the TCRdb table keeps only in-frame clones and is missing some. The sample carries 70,000 or so clones, roughly nine tenths recorded once. The sample was CD4+ or CD8+ T cells sorted from blood, taken in a trial of the OX40 agonist ivuxolimab. The receptors stem from an adult with an advanced solid tumor such as melanoma, head and neck, liver or kidney cancer.

The V and J genes are TRBV9 and TRBJ2-3; the match to TRBD1 covers 7 bases. With V trimmed by 2 bases and J by 2 bases, 8 bases remained unmatched. The germline V gene encodes CDR1 SGDLS and CDR2 YYNGEE. The CDR3 totals 16 residues. The CDR3: CASSVAEGTDTDTQYF. For the CDR3, the DNA is TGTGCCAGCAGCGTCGCAGAGGGGACAGACACAGATACGCAGTATTTT. The variable domain in full, completed from reference TRBV9 and TRBJ2-3, reads DSGVTQTPKHLITATGQRVTLRCSPRSGDLSVYWYQQSLDQGLQFLIQYYNGEERAKGNILERFSAQQFPDLHSELNLSSLELGDSALYFCASSVAEGTDTDTQYFGPGTRLTVL.

J is TRBJ2-7 and V is TRBV27, with D possibly TRBD1 on 5 matching bases. Trimming took off 4 bases at V and 2 bases at J, with 9 bases between the two ends. The CDR3 extends over 13 amino acids. The germline V gene has CDR1 MNHEY and CDR2 SMNVEV (reference sequence). CDR3 sequence reads: CASSWGRTYEQYF. The CDR3 region has the DNA TGTGCCAGCAGTTGGGGCAGAACCTACGAGCAGTACTTC.

The chain carries TRBV28 and TRBJ2-2; D is undetermined. This CDR3 region has 14 residues. Trimming took off 5 bases at V and 2 bases at J, with 9 bases between the two ends. Germline V lookup: CDR1 MDHEN, CDR2 SYDVKM. CDR3 in amino acids: CASSTPINTGELFF. In DNA form, the CDR3 reads TGTGCCAGCAGTACTCCCATAAACACCGGGGAGCTGTTTTTT.

This chain joins TRBV19 and TRBJ2-7, with D perhaps TRBD2 (5 bases). Trimming took 0 bases from V and 0 from J, leaving 15 bases between them. Per the germline V gene, CDR1 is LNHDA and CDR2 is SQIVND (reference sequence). The CDR3 length is 17 residues. In nucleotides, the CDR3 is TGTGCCAGTAGTATAGATCACAGAGCGGCCGACTCCTACGAGCAGTACTTC. Translating gives CASSIDHRAADSYEQYF.

This clone was seen once. The genes are TRBV19 and TRBJ2-1; TRBD2 matches 13 bases. The CDR3 runs to 15 residues. The V gene end was trimmed by 8 bases and the J gene end by 7 bases; junction bases not matched to a gene: 8. The germline gives CDR1 LNHDA, CDR2 SQIVND (reference sequence). CDR3 region: CASGLAGVGGNEQFF. The CDR3 DNA sequence: TGTGCCAGTGGACTAGCGGGAGTCGGAGGGAATGAGCAGTTCTTC.

V and J are TRBV18 and TRBJ2-3; 9 bases are a match to TRBD2. The CDR3 contains 19 residues. Germline V gene lookup returns CDR1 KGHSH and CDR2 LQKENI. Trimming cost V 10 bases and J 0 bases; bases outside gene matches: 20. The CDR3 DNA follows: TGTGCCACCTTCCGTGGCGGGAGGGCCTCCGTTGTCAGCACAGATACGCAGTATTTT. Translating gives CATFRGGRASVVSTDTQYF.

This rearrangement joins TRBV2 to TRBJ1-1; D gene uncertain. The CDR3 runs to 15 residues. Per germline, CDR1 SNHLY and CDR2 FYNNEI. V lost 6 bases to trimming and J lost 2 bases, with 16 bases between them. Written as DNA, the CDR3 is TGTGCCAGCAGCCCGAGTTCGGTTCCTAACACTGAAGCTTTCTTT. It is translated as CASSPSSVPNTEAFF.

Concerning this clone itself: Germline is not matched at one junction end, which may reflect a read error. CDR3: CASSSPSHNEQFF. The CDR3 nucleotides are TGTGCCAGCAGTTCCCCCTCCCACAATGAGCAGTTCTTC. V usage is TRBV28 and J usage is TRBJ2-1; D is undetermined. The CDR3 runs 13 residues. Germline CDR1 reads MDHEN; CDR2 reads SYDVKM.

The genes are TRBV5-1 and TRBJ2-7; D might be TRBD2 (6 bases). This CDR3 has 15 residues. V lost 4 bases and J lost 6, with 20 bases in between. Germline V gene lookup returns CDR1 SGHRS and CDR2 YFSETQ. As DNA, the CDR3 is TGCGCCAGCAGCCACTCGGGGGACTCCTCGGCCGAGCAGTACTTC. This codes for CASSHSGDSSAEQYF.

The chain carries TRBV10-3 and TRBJ2-1; 9 nucleotides agree with TRBD2. Germline V gene sequence: CDR1 ENHRY, CDR2 SYGVKD. The CDR3 totals 15 residues. With 3 bases clipped from V and 7 bases from J, the junction kept 7 bases outside the gene matches. The CDR3 DNA reads as TGTGCCATCAGTGATAAGGGGACTAGCCGTAATGAGCAGTTCTTC. It codes for CAISDKGTSRNEQFF.

This clone was observed a single time. The chain employs TRBV28 and TRBJ1-3; possibly TRBD1 for D (5 bases). The V end was cut by 3 bases, the J end by 7 bases, with 13 bases between. The CDR3 is made up of 14 amino acids. CDR1 MDHEN and CDR2 SYDVKM come from the germline V gene. CDR3 amino acids: CASSLWTPENTIYF. The CDR3 DNA reads TGTGCCAGCAGTTTGTGGACACCAGAGAACACCATATATTTT.

This CDR3 reads CASSLDSETQYF. The CDR3 DNA reads TGTGCCAGCAGCTTGGACTCAGAGACCCAGTACTTC. The rearrangement joins TRBV7-9 to TRBJ2-5; D might be TRBD2 (5 bases). The ends were cut back, 3 bases at V and 4 bases at J, with 6 bases in the middle. CDR1 is SEHNR and CDR2 is FQNEAQ in the germline V gene (reference sequence). The CDR3 extends over 12 amino acids.

This clone is a singleton in its sample. V gene TRBV4-1 combines with J gene TRBJ1-3; D may be TRBD1 (6 bases). CDR1 is MGHRA and CDR2 is YSYEKL in the germline V gene. This CDR3 has 18 amino acids. Trimming removed 0 bases from V and 2 bases from J, with 17 bases in between. DNA for the CDR3: TGCGCCAGCAGCCAAGAATCCCCACAGGGAGTGACTGGAAACACCATATATTTT. Its translation: CASSQESPQGVTGNTIYF.

This chain joins TRBV5-5 and TRBJ2-3; no reliable D call. Germline V gene data show CDR1 as SGHKS and CDR2 as YYEKEE (reference sequence). The CDR3 runs 14 residues. The ends were cut back, 3 bases at V and 2 bases at J, with 10 bases in the middle. For the CDR3, the DNA is TGTGCCAGCAGCTCCCGGGTTAACACAGATACGCAGTATTTT. It translates to CASSSRVNTDTQYF.

Notes on this clone: This CDR3 is also generated by other DNA sequences in the sample. The chain uses TRBV10-3 and TRBJ1-2; D call uncertain. V was cut by 0 bases and J by 2 bases, with 7 bases left in between. The CDR3 runs to 14 residues. The germline CDR1 and CDR2 sequences are ENHRY and SYGVKD. The DNA for the CDR3 is TGTGCCATCAGTGAGTCGCACGGAAACTATGGCTACACCTTC. Amino acid sequence: CAISESHGNYGYTF.

The chain links TRBV11-1 to TRBJ2-1; D is uncertain. Germline-derived CDR1 and CDR2 are SGHAT and FQDESV (reference sequence). V lost 1 base and J lost 6, with 10 bases in between. The CDR3 loop spans 14 amino acids. CDR3 sequence: CASSLDRPINEQFF. CDR3 DNA sequence: TGTGCCAGCAGCTTAGATAGGCCTATCAATGAGCAGTTCTTC.

The J gene is TRBJ2-5, the V gene TRBV29-1, with D uncertain. Germline V gene lookup returns CDR1 SQVTM and CDR2 ANQGSEA. The CDR3 spans 13 residues. V lost 4 bases and J 0 bases, leaving 9 bases between the germline ends. The CDR3 protein is CSVVGGYQETQYF. The CDR3 coding sequence is TGCAGCGTTGTCGGCGGCTACCAAGAGACCCAGTACTTC.

V usage is TRBV5-4 and J usage is TRBJ1-1; the D is unclear. CDR1 is SGHNT and CDR2 is YYREEE in the germline V gene (reference sequence). V lost 0 bases to trimming and J lost 2 bases, with 5 bases between them. The CDR3 consists of 13 residues. CDR3 in amino acids: CASSLASNTEAFF. The CDR3 DNA follows: TGTGCCAGCAGCTTGGCTTCCAACACTGAAGCTTTCTTT.

The rearrangement uses TRBV5-5 and TRBJ1-1; weak D call: TRBD1 (5 bases). Trimming took 0 bases from V and 4 from J, leaving 10 bases between them. CDR3 length: 14 residues. The germline CDR1 and CDR2 sequences are SGHKS and YYEKEE (reference sequence). The CDR3 protein is CASSLVLGTTEAFF. The CDR3 DNA follows: TGTGCCAGCAGCTTGGTTTTGGGGACCACTGAAGCTTTCTTT.